The rows below give T cell receptor beta chains drawn from one sample of a study of blood T cell repertoires in COVID-19. TCRdb's table, derived via immunoSEQ multiplex PCR, lists solely in-frame clones and lacks some. The sample records 60,000 to 85,000 clones, 86% being singletons. Sequenced: peripheral blood. Receptor source: a man in his fifties or sixties with active COVID-19. The CDR3 runs from the conserved cysteine through the conserved F or W. The D gene is left open where the match is weak. For some rows the clone size is stated as once, few or many, or as a class when expanded; others skip it.

D,V,size,J,CDR3,DNA
TRBD1,TRBV3-1/TRBV3-2,few,TRBJ1-6,CASSQEGTENSPLHF,TGTGCCAGCAGCCAAGAAGGGACAGAGAATTCACCCCTCCACTTT
-,TRBV4-3,once,TRBJ2-2,CASSQLGAAPTGELFF,TGCGCCAGCAGCCAATTGGGGGCAGCCCCCACCGGGGAGCTGTTTTTT
-,TRBV4-1,-,TRBJ2-7,CASSQTVTYEQYF,TGCGCCAGCAGCCAAACAGTCACCTACGAGCAGTACTTC
TRBD1,TRBV6-6,-,TRBJ1-1,CAGGQGMNTEAFF,TGTGCCGGGGGACAGGGGATGAACACTGAAGCTTTCTTT
-,TRBV4-3,-,TRBJ2-7,CASSQDLIRGGAYEQYF,TGCGCCAGCAGCCAAGATTTGATTCGGGGTGGGGCCTACGAGCAGTACTTC
TRBD2,TRBV5-1,-,TRBJ2-3,CASSWGTSGKSDTQYF,TGCGCCAGCAGCTGGGGGACTAGCGGGAAGTCAGATACGCAGTATTTT
-,TRBV11-3,-,TRBJ2-3,CASSLSDPGGTDTQYF,TGTGCCAGCAGCTTAAGCGACCCTGGAGGGACAGATACGCAGTATTTT
TRBD1,TRBV18,-,TRBJ1-5,CASSRPGGQGGQPQHF,TGTGCCAGCTCACGGCCCGGAGGACAGGGGGGTCAGCCCCAGCATTTT
TRBD2,TRBV5-1,-,TRBJ2-2,CASSIRALTSSTGELFF,TGCGCCAGCAGCATACGGGCCCTGACTAGCTCCACCGGGGAGCTGTTTTTT
TRBD2,TRBV6-6,few,TRBJ2-1,CASSPLAGGLSSYNEQFF,TGTGCCAGCAGTCCTTTAGCGGGAGGGCTAAGCTCCTACAATGAGCAGTTCTTC
TRBD2,TRBV7-2,once,TRBJ2-3,CASSSRLAETDTQYF,TGTGCCAGCAGCTCCCGGCTAGCGGAGACAGATACGCAGTATTTT
TRBD1,TRBV28,-,TRBJ1-2,CASSLQGAWYYGYTF,TGTGCCAGCAGTCTACAGGGGGCTTGGTACTATGGCTACACCTTC
-,TRBV9,-,TRBJ2-1,CASSVDPLPSYNEQFF,TGTGCCAGCAGCGTAGACCCACTCCCCTCCTACAATGAGCAGTTCTTC
-,TRBV12-5,-,TRBJ2-4,CASGLGDTNIQYF,TGTGCTAGTGGTTTGGGGGACACAAACATTCAGTACTTC
TRBD2,TRBV11-2,-,TRBJ2-1,CASSSLRTSGRPINEQFF,TGTGCCAGCAGCTCGCTCCGGACTAGCGGGAGGCCAATCAATGAGCAGTTCTTC
TRBD2,TRBV7-3,-,TRBJ2-1,CASSSGGGLYNEQFF,TGTGCCAGCAGTTCTGGGGGAGGGCTCTACAATGAGCAGTTCTTC
-,TRBV7-9,-,TRBJ1-1,CASSLPGGSTEAFF,TGTGCCAGCAGCTTGCCAGGAGGGAGCACTGAAGCTTTCTTT
TRBD2,TRBV6-6,-,TRBJ2-5,CASSYPGLQETQYF,TGTGCCAGCAGTTACCCGGGACTACAAGAGACCCAGTACTTC
-,TRBV18,-,TRBJ1-1,CASSLQRQAPNTEAFF,TGTGCCAGCTCACTTCAAAGACAGGCCCCGAACACTGAAGCTTTCTTT
-,TRBV11-1,-,TRBJ2-1,CASSPLLGGDEQFF,TGTGCCAGCAGCCCATTGCTAGGAGGGGATGAGCAGTTCTTC
-,TRBV15,-,TRBJ2-3,CATSSRTPVTDTQYF,TGTGCCACCAGCTCACGGACTCCTGTCACAGATACGCAGTATTTT
-,TRBV19,-,TRBJ2-1,CASSIIRVLGRNEQFF,TGTGCCAGTAGTATAATCCGGGTCCTAGGGAGGAATGAGCAGTTCTTC
-,TRBV6-5,-,TRBJ1-6,CASSYAQGNSPLHF,TGTGCCAGCAGTTACGCACAGGGAAATTCACCCCTCCACTTT
-,TRBV19,once,TRBJ2-7,CASSILAGNYEQYF,TGTGCCAGTAGTATTCTGGCGGGGAACTACGAGCAGTACTTC
TRBD2,TRBV20-1,few,TRBJ2-7,CSASFRPERGTSYEQYF,TGCAGTGCTAGTTTTCGGCCTGAGCGGGGAACTTCCTACGAGCAGTACTTC
-,TRBV28,-,TRBJ1-2,CASSLFPSVYGYTF,TGTGCCAGCAGTTTATTCCCGTCCGTCTATGGCTACACCTTC
TRBD2,TRBV18,-,TRBJ2-7,CASSSLAGVGHEQYF,TGTGCCAGCTCATCACTAGCGGGGGTGGGTCACGAGCAGTACTTC
TRBD1,TRBV4-1,-,TRBJ2-7,CASSRAGGNDYEQYF,TGCGCCAGCAGCCGAGCAGGGGGCAATGACTACGAGCAGTACTTC
TRBD1,TRBV25-1,-,TRBJ1-6,CASSHPGGNSPLHF,TGTGCCAGCAGTCATCCAGGGGGTAATTCACCCCTCCACTTT
TRBD1,TRBV6-5,-,TRBJ1-2,CASRNPDRGYGYTF,TGTGCCAGCAGAAACCCTGACAGGGGCTATGGCTACACCTTC
-,TRBV10-3,-,TRBJ2-7,CATGEYYEQYF,TGTGCCACCGGGGAATACTACGAGCAGTACTTC
TRBD1,TRBV5-1,-,TRBJ2-2,CASSRTGGNGELFF,TGCGCCAGCAGCCGGACAGGGGGAAACGGGGAGCTGTTTTTT
-,TRBV18,-,TRBJ1-2,CASSPIEIYGYTF,TGTGCCAGCTCACCTATAGAAATATATGGCTACACCTTC
-,TRBV2,-,TRBJ2-7,CASSVTQGIVHEQYF,TGTGCCAGCAGTGTAACCCAGGGGATCGTACACGAGCAGTACTTC
TRBD1,TRBV5-6,-,TRBJ2-1,CASSLGDRAYNEQFF,TGTGCCAGCAGCCTGGGGGACAGGGCCTACAATGAGCAGTTCTTC
TRBD2,TRBV7-2,-,TRBJ2-3,CASSSGISTDTQYF,TGTGCCAGCAGTAGCGGGATTAGCACAGATACGCAGTATTTT
-,TRBV11-1,-,TRBJ1-1,CASSLRLYTEAFF,TGTGCCAGCAGCTTAAGACTTTACACTGAAGCTTTCTTT
-,TRBV5-1,-,TRBJ1-4,CASSPYGLGGEKLFF,TGCGCCAGCAGCCCCTATGGGCTGGGGGGTGAAAAACTGTTTTTT
TRBD1,TRBV28,-,TRBJ2-7,CASSPGGTGKIYEQYF,TGTGCCAGCTCACCTGGCGGGACAGGGAAAATCTACGAGCAGTACTTC
-,TRBV7-9,-,TRBJ2-5,CASSLGQSIMETQYF,TGTGCCAGCAGCTTAGGACAGTCCATCATGGAGACCCAGTACTTC
TRBD2,TRBV7-3,once,TRBJ2-3,CASSSRGLAGPHTQYF,TGTGCCAGCAGCTCCCGGGGACTAGCGGGTCCCCATACGCAGTATTTT
-,TRBV7-3,once,TRBJ2-3,CASSLIPSGSTDTQYF,TGTGCCAGCAGCTTAATCCCCAGCGGGAGCACAGATACGCAGTATTTT